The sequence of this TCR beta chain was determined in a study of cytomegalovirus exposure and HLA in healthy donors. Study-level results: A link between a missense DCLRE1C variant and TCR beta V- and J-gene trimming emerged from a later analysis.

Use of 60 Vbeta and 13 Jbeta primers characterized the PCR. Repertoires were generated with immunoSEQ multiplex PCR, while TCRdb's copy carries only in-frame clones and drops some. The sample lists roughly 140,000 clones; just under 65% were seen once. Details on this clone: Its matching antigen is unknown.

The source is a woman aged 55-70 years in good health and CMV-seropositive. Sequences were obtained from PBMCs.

The CDR3 DNA reads as TGTGCCAGCAGCTTAGTTAGCGGGACGAACATTCAGTACTTC. Amino acid sequence: CASSLVSGTNIQYF. V is TRBV7-9 and J is TRBJ2-4, with TRBD2 matching 8 bases. The ends lost 1 base at V and 7 bases at J; junction bases unmatched: 3. CDR1 is SEHNR, CDR2 FQNEAQ, per germline (reference sequence). The CDR3 runs to 14 residues.